This T cell receptor (beta chain) was profiled in a study of T cell changes during pregnancy in multiple sclerosis. The germline gives CDR1 SGHDT, CDR2 YYEEEE. The CDR3 runs 15 residues. V lost 2 bases and J lost 3, with 12 bases in between. Measured with immunoSEQ multiplex PCR; TCRdb has only the in-frame clones, and not every one. The table shows tens of thousands of clones, with about 91% occurring only once. This clonotype was obtained from a female donor in good health, enrolled as a control in a pregnancy study. Sequenced material: CD4+ T cells from peripheral blood mononuclear cells, taken in the third trimester of pregnancy. The V call is TRBV5-6, the J call TRBJ1-3; possibly TRBD1 for D (5 bases). The CDR3 spells CASSLPGLFGNTIYF. CDR3 sequence (DNA): TGTGCCAGCAGCTTACCGGGACTCTTTGGAAACACCATATATTTT.